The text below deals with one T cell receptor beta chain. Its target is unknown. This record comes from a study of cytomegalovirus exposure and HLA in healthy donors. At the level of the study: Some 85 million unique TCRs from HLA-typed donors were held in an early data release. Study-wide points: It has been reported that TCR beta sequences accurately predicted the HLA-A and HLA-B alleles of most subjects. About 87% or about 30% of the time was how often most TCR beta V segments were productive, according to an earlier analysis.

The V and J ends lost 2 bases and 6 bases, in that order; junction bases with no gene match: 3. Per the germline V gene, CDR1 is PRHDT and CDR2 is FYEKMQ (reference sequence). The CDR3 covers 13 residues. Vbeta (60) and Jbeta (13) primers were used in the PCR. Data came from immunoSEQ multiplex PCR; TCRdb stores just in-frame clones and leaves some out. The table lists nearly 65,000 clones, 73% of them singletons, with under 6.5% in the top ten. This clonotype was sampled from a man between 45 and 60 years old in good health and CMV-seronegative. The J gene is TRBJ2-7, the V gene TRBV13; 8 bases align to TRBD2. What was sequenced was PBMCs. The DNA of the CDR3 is TGTGCCAGCAGCTTAACGGGGGGGGTCGAGCAGTACTTC. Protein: CASSLTGGVEQYF.